This is a list of T cell receptor beta chains from one sample in a study of shared T cell receptors in the human thymus. Sequenced by immunoSEQ multiplex PCR; TCRdb stores in-frame clones only, minus some. The sample includes some 660,000 clones, roughly 86% seen only once; the top ten take just under 0.0095%. This sample also belongs to another study, concerning human thymus T cells.

The sample consisted of thymocytes. The receptors shown here come from a boy under three years old with a congenital heart defect. Each CDR3 is given with its conserved first and last residue. The order of the fields is J gene, V gene, D gene, clone size, CDR3 protein, CDR3 DNA. The D gene is left open where the match is weak. The size field is filled for only some rows; it gives once, few, many or a size class.

>TRBJ2-5|TRBV29-1|NA|NA
CSVAGSFQETQYF
TGCAGCGTTGCAGGCTCTTTCCAAGAGACCCAGTACTTC
>TRBJ2-1|TRBV4-2|NA|once
CASSQSPRQLSSYNEQFF
TGTGCCAGCAGCCAATCGCCCAGACAGTTGAGCTCCTACAATGAGCAGTTCTTC
>TRBJ2-5|TRBV7-9|NA|once
CASSSTKETQYF
TGTGCCAGCAGCTCAACAAAAGAGACCCAGTACTTC
>TRBJ2-6|TRBV15|NA|NA
CATSRAIEGASGANVLTF
TGTGCCACCAGCAGAGCCATTGAGGGCGCCTCTGGGGCCAACGTCCTGACTTTC
>TRBJ2-1|TRBV6-5|NA|NA
CASSYNGTRKDNEQFF
TGTGCCAGCAGTTACAATGGGACACGAAAGGACAATGAGCAGTTCTTC
>TRBJ1-2|TRBV12-5|NA|NA
CAYHGERANYGYTF
TGTGCTTATCATGGGGAGAGGGCTAACTATGGCTACACCTTC
>TRBJ1-2|TRBV5-4|NA|NA
CASSFLDFAPGYTF
TGTGCCAGCAGCTTCTTAGACTTCGCCCCTGGCTACACCTTC
>TRBJ2-7|TRBV10-3|TRBD2|NA
CAISESILAEWVGEQYF
TGTGCCATCAGTGAGTCGATTCTAGCGGAATGGGTCGGCGAGCAGTACTTC
>TRBJ2-3|TRBV5-6|TRBD2|NA
CASSPGTSENLSTDTQYF
TGTGCCAGCAGCCCGGGGACTAGCGAAAACCTTAGCACAGATACGCAGTATTTT
>TRBJ2-7|TRBV28|NA|NA
CASSPPLRGLVKEQYF
TGTGCCAGCAGCCCCCCATTGAGAGGGCTCGTTAAGGAGCAGTACTTC
>TRBJ2-1|TRBV7-2|TRBD1|NA
CASSLLGTGDNEQFF
TGTGCCAGCAGCCTCCTAGGGACAGGGGATAATGAGCAGTTCTTC
>TRBJ2-1|TRBV4-1|TRBD2|NA
CASSQGTSGYNEQFF
TGCGCCAGCAGCCAAGGGACTAGCGGCTACAATGAGCAGTTCTTC
>TRBJ2-7|TRBV19|TRBD2|NA
CASSTDTSGGSYEQYF
TGTGCCAGTAGTACCGATACTAGCGGGGGCTCCTACGAGCAGTACTTC
>TRBJ1-5|TRBV28|TRBD1|once
CASSCLRDRDSNQPQHF
TGTGCCAGCAGTTGCCTCCGGGACAGGGATAGCAATCAGCCCCAGCATTTT
>TRBJ2-3|TRBV5-8|TRBD1|once
CASPRGPRQNTDTQYF
TGTGCCAGCCCCAGGGGGCCGAGGCAAAACACAGATACGCAGTATTTT
>TRBJ2-2|TRBV27|TRBD1|once
CASSLHRGPRTGELFF
TGTGCCAGCAGTTTACACAGGGGGCCCAGGACCGGGGAGCTGTTTTTT
>TRBJ2-1|TRBV28|TRBD2|NA
CASSTGTSRNGSYNEQFF
TGTGCCAGCAGTACAGGGACTAGCAGAAACGGCTCCTACAATGAGCAGTTCTTC
>TRBJ2-2|TRBV5-1|TRBD2|NA
CASSYRLAGAITGELFF
TGCGCCAGCAGCTACCGACTAGCGGGGGCGATCACCGGGGAGCTGTTTTTT
>TRBJ2-7|TRBV7-2|NA|once
CASSLEELYEQYF
TGTGCCAGCAGCTTAGAGGAGCTCTACGAGCAGTACTTC
>TRBJ2-7|TRBV4-2|TRBD2|NA
CASSQRPSGRGGYEQYF
TGTGCCAGCAGCCAAAGGCCCTCGGGGCGGGGGGGCTACGAGCAGTACTTC
>TRBJ1-6|TRBV6-1|TRBD1|NA
CASSERGQGDSPLHF
TGTGCCAGCAGTGAACGAGGACAGGGAGATTCACCCCTCCACTTT
>TRBJ1-1|TRBV9|TRBD1|NA
CASSVGTGSGSNTEAFF
TGTGCCAGCAGCGTAGGGACAGGGAGTGGGTCAAACACTGAAGCTTTCTTT
>TRBJ1-5|TRBV10-1|TRBD1|NA
CASRFGQGRLSNQPQHF
TGCGCCAGCAGGTTCGGACAGGGCCGCCTAAGCAATCAGCCCCAGCATTTT
>TRBJ2-7|TRBV18|NA|NA
CASSKGGGSEQYF
TGTGCCAGCTCAAAAGGGGGGGGCTCCGAGCAGTACTTC
>TRBJ1-2|TRBV20-1|TRBD1|NA
CRTGGDYGYTF
TGCAGGACAGGGGGGGACTATGGCTACACCTTC
>TRBJ2-7|TRBV27|TRBD1|NA
CASSSGQEYEQYF
TGTGCCAGCAGTTCGGGACAGGAGTACGAGCAGTACTTC
>TRBJ2-3|TRBV9|TRBD2|NA
CASSALAGSRTDTQYF
TGTGCCAGCAGCGCCCTAGCGGGATCTCGCACAGATACGCAGTATTTT
>TRBJ2-7|TRBV6-1|NA|NA
CATEATGLYF
TGTGCCACTGAGGCCACAGGGTTGTACTTC
>TRBJ2-1|TRBV30|TRBD2|once
CAWSVRWRTSGSGRFF
TGTGCCTGGAGTGTACGTTGGAGGACTAGCGGGAGTGGGCGGTTCTTC
>TRBJ2-1|TRBV30|TRBD2|NA
CAWTSGGAYNEQFF
TGTGCCTGGACTAGCGGGGGGGCCTACAATGAGCAGTTCTTC
>TRBJ1-2|TRBV27|TRBD1|NA
CASRKDRDHGYTF
TGTGCCAGCAGAAAGGACAGGGACCATGGCTACACCTTC